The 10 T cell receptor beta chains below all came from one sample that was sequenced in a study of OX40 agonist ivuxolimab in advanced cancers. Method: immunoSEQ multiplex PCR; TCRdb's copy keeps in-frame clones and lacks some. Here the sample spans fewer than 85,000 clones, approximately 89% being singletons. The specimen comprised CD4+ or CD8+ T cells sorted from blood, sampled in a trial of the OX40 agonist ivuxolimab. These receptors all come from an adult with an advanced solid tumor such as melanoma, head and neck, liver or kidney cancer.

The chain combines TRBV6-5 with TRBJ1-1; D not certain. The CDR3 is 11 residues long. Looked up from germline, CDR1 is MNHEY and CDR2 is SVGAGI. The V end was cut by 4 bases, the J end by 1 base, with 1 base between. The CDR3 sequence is CASSSNTEAFF. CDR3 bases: TGTGCCAGCAGTTCGAACACTGAAGCTTTCTTT.

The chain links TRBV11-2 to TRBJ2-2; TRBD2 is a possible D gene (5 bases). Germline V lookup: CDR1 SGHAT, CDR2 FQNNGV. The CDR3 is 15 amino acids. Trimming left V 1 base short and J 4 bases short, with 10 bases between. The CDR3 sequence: CASSLGGSGTGELFF. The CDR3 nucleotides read TGTGCCAGCAGCTTAGGAGGGTCGGGCACCGGGGAGCTGTTTTTT.

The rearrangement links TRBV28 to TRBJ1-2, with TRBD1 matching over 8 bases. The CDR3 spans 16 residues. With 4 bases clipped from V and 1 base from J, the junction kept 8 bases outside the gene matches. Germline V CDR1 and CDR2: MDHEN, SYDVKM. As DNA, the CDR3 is TGTGCCAGCAGTTCGCCGGACAGGGTTGGTAACTATGGCTACACCTTC. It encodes CASSSPDRVGNYGYTF.

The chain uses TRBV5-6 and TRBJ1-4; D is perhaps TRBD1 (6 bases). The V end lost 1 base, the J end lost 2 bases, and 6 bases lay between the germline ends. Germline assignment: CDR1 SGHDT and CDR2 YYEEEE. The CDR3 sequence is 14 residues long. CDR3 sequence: CASSLRGTNEKLFF. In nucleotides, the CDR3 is TGTGCCAGCAGCTTGAGGGGGACTAATGAAAAACTGTTTTTT.

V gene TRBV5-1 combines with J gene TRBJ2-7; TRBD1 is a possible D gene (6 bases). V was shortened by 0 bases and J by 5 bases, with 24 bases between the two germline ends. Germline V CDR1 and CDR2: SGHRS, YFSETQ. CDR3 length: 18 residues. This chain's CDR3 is CASSLAGATGMTLDEQYF. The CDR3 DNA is TGCGCCAGCAGCTTGGCCGGGGCCACAGGGATGACCCTCGACGAGCAGTACTTC.

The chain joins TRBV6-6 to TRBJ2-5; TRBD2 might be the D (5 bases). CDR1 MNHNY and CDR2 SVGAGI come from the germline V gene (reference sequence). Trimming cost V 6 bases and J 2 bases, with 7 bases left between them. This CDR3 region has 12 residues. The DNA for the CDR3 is TGTGCCAGCAGACCGGGGCAAGAGACCCAGTACTTC. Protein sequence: CASRPGQETQYF.

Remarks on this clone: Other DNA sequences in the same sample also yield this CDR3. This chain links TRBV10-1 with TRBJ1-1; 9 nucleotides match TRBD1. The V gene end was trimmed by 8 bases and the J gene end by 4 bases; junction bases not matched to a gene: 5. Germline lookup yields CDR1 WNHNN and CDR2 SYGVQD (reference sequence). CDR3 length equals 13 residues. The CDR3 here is CASGRQGGTEAFF. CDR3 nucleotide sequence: TGCGCCAGCGGCCGACAGGGGGGCACTGAAGCTTTCTTT.

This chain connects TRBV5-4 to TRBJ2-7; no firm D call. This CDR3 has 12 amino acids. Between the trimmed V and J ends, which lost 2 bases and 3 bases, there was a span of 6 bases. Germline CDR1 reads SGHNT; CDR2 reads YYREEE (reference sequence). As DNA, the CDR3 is TGTGCCAGCAGCTTCGATCGCTACGAGCAGTACTTC. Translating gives CASSFDRYEQYF. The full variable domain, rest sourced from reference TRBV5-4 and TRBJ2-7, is ETGVTQSPTHLIKTRGQQVTLRCSSQSGHNTVSWYQQALGQGPQFIFQYYREEENGRGNFPPRFSGLQFPNYSSELNVNALELDDSALYLCASSFDRYEQYFGPGTRLTVT.

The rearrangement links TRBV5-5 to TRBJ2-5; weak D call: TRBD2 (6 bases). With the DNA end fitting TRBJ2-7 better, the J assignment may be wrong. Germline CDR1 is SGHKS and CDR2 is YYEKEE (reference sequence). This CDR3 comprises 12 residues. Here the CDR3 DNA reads TGTGCCAGCACCCGCGGGGCCCCCGAGCAGTACTTC. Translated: CASTRGAPEQYF.

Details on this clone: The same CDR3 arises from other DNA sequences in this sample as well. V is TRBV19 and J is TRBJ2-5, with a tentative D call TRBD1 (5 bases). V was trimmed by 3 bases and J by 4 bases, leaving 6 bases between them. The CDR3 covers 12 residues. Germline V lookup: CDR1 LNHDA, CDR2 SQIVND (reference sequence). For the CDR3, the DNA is TGTGCCAGTAGTATTAGGGGAGAGACCCAGTACTTC. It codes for CASSIRGETQYF.